This is a list of T cell receptor beta chains from one sample in a study of Ad26.COV2.S vaccination and SARS-CoV-2 variants. Assay used: immunoSEQ multiplex PCR; TCRdb lists only in-frame clones, some missing. The sample holds 350,000 to 450,000 clones, about 90% seen once. The sample consisted of peripheral blood, taken after recovery from COVID-19. The receptor source for this set is a human donor who had recovered from COVID-19. Each CDR3 is given with its conserved first and last residue. A D gene is named only where the DNA matches it firmly. The size of a clone is reported for some rows only, either as once, few or many, or as a class for expanded clones.

abundance	len	v_gene	j_gene	d_gene	CDR3aa	CDR3nt
-	12	TRBV2	TRBJ2-7	-	CASSLEGYEQYF	TGTGCCAGCAGCCTGGAGGGCTACGAGCAGTACTTC
-	11	TRBV13	TRBJ1-1	-	CASSLGAEAFF	TGTGCCAGCAGCTTGGGGGCTGAAGCTTTCTTT
once	15	TRBV5-1	TRBJ1-4	TRBD1	CASSVTGAKEEKLFF	TGCGCCAGCAGCGTAACAGGGGCCAAAGAAGAAAAACTGTTTTTT
-	17	TRBV10-2	TRBJ2-7	TRBD2	CASCTSGGPHSAYEQYF	TGCGCCAGCTGTACTAGCGGGGGGCCCCACAGTGCCTACGAGCAGTACTTC
-	13	TRBV12-3/TRBV12-4	TRBJ1-2	TRBD1	CASSSGGLYGYTF	TGTGCCAGCAGTTCAGGGGGCTTGTACGGCTACACCTTC
-	15	TRBV11-2	TRBJ2-2	-	CASSLGGWNTGELFF	TGTGCCAGCAGCTTAGGGGGTTGGAACACCGGGGAGCTGTTTTTT
once	14	TRBV3-1/TRBV3-2	TRBJ2-1	TRBD2	CASSLSGGPHEQFF	TGTGCCAGCAGCCTTAGCGGGGGGCCCCATGAGCAGTTCTTC
-	14	TRBV7-9	TRBJ1-1	TRBD1	CASSSQGVSTEAFF	TGTGCCAGCAGCTCGCAGGGGGTGAGCACTGAAGCTTTCTTT
-	15	TRBV4-3	TRBJ1-2	-	CASSPTGQGNYGYTF	TGCGCCAGCAGCCCAACAGGTCAGGGGAACTATGGCTACACCTTC
-	13	TRBV14	TRBJ2-3	TRBD1	CASSQENRGTQYF	TGTGCCAGCAGCCAGGAAAACAGGGGTACGCAGTATTTT
-	14	TRBV5-6	TRBJ1-6	TRBD1	CASSFSDRNSPLHF	TGTGCCAGCAGCTTTTCGGACAGGAATTCACCCCTCCACTTT
-	15	TRBV5-6	TRBJ1-3	TRBD1	CASSGTGSYGNTIYF	TGTGCCAGCAGCGGGACAGGGTCCTATGGAAACACCATATATTTT
-	17	TRBV5-1	TRBJ1-1	-	CASSRGAGSGAVTEAFF	TGCGCCAGCAGCCGGGGGGCAGGGTCCGGGGCCGTCACTGAAGCTTTCTTT
-	14	TRBV10-3	TRBJ2-4	-	CAISAHDNPNIQYF	TGTGCCATCAGTGCCCATGACAATCCGAACATTCAGTACTTC
-	15	TRBV5-4	TRBJ2-7	-	CASSFSVGISYEQYF	TGTGCCAGCAGCTTTAGCGTCGGGATCTCCTACGAGCAGTACTTC
-	13	TRBV9	TRBJ2-3	-	CASSPRRSDTQYF	TGTGCCAGCAGCCCTCGACGTTCAGATACGCAGTATTTT
-	15	TRBV7-2	TRBJ1-1	-	CASSLSDIGYTEAFF	TGTGCCAGCAGCTTAAGCGATATTGGGTACACTGAAGCTTTCTTT
few	16	TRBV3-1/TRBV3-2	TRBJ2-5	-	CASSQGFGQTEETQYF	TGTGCCAGCAGCCAAGGGTTCGGGCAGACCGAGGAGACCCAGTACTTC
-	11	TRBV2	TRBJ2-5	-	CANSFKETQYF	TGTGCCAACAGTTTTAAAGAGACCCAGTACTTC
-	13	TRBV29-1	TRBJ1-3	-	CSVEEGSGNTIYF	TGCAGCGTTGAAGAGGGCTCTGGAAACACCATATATTTT
once	13	TRBV30	TRBJ2-7	-	CAYQQGTLYEQYF	TGTGCCTACCAACAGGGGACTCTATACGAGCAGTACTTC
few	13	TRBV2	TRBJ1-5	-	CASSPEGNQPQHF	TGTGCCAGCAGCCCGGAGGGCAATCAGCCCCAGCATTTT
-	13	TRBV5-4	TRBJ1-1	-	CASSKNMNTEAFF	TGTGCCAGCAGCAAGAACATGAACACTGAAGCTTTCTTT
-	15	TRBV15	TRBJ2-5	-	CATSRVTRAGETQYF	TGTGCCACCAGCAGGGTTACTAGGGCCGGGGAGACCCAGTACTTC
-	14	TRBV7-9	TRBJ2-2	-	CASSLALNTGELFF	TGTGCCAGCAGCTTAGCCCTGAACACCGGGGAGCTGTTTTTT
once	13	TRBV15	TRBJ2-5	-	CATSLQRSETQYF	TGTGCCACCAGTCTACAGCGGAGCGAGACCCAGTACTTC
-	15	TRBV7-8	TRBJ1-4	-	CASSLAARGNEKLFF	TGTGCCAGCAGCTTAGCAGCCCGGGGAAATGAAAAACTGTTTTTT
-	15	TRBV5-6	TRBJ1-2	-	CASSPGRGGNYGYTF	TGTGCCAGCAGCCCCGGGAGGGGGGGAAACTATGGCTACACCTTC
once	15	TRBV7-7	TRBJ2-5	-	CASSFSPQGGETQYF	TGTGCCAGCAGCTTTTCCCCTCAGGGGGGGGAGACCCAGTACTTC
-	14	TRBV5-1	TRBJ2-3	-	CASSLGSATDTQYF	TGCGCCAGCAGCTTGGGTAGCGCCACAGATACGCAGTATTTT
-	14	TRBV2	TRBJ1-2	TRBD1	CASSHRGSSYGYTF	TGTGCCAGCAGCCACAGGGGTTCAAGCTATGGCTACACCTTC
-	14	TRBV6-5	TRBJ1-1	TRBD1	CASNPTGYGTEAFF	TGTGCCAGCAACCCGACAGGGTATGGCACTGAAGCTTTCTTT
once	15	TRBV9	TRBJ2-5	-	CASSGPGSGAETQYF	TGTGCCAGCAGCGGACCGGGCTCCGGGGCAGAGACCCAGTACTTC
-	14	TRBV5-1	TRBJ2-7	-	CASSQQGGSYEQYF	TGCGCCAGCAGTCAACAGGGAGGGTCCTACGAGCAGTACTTC
-	15	TRBV10-3	TRBJ1-2	-	CAISEARRPLSGYTF	TGTGCCATCAGTGAGGCTCGGCGGCCCCTAAGCGGCTACACCTTC
-	14	TRBV7-9	TRBJ1-1	-	CASSLDLMNTEAFF	TGTGCCAGCAGCTTAGATCTTATGAACACTGAAGCTTTCTTT
-	16	TRBV25-1	TRBJ1-2	TRBD1	CASSELGTGSDYGYTF	TGTGCCAGCAGTGAATTGGGGACAGGGAGCGACTATGGCTACACCTTC
-	13	TRBV7-3	TRBJ1-1	-	CASSRQGATEAFF	TGTGCCAGCAGCCGCCAGGGAGCCACTGAAGCTTTCTTT
-	11	TRBV12-3/TRBV12-4	TRBJ2-3	-	CASSVIDTQYF	TGTGCCAGCAGTGTAATTGATACGCAGTATTTT
-	16	TRBV14	TRBJ1-1	TRBD1	CASSPGGRARGTEAFF	TGTGCCAGCAGCCCAGGGGGCAGGGCTCGGGGCACTGAAGCTTTCTTT
-	15	TRBV23-1	TRBJ1-1	-	CASSRYRVGDTEAFF	TGCGCCAGCAGTCGCTACAGGGTTGGGGACACTGAAGCTTTCTTT
-	15	TRBV7-2	TRBJ2-7	-	CASSEWGPGSYEQYF	TGTGCCAGCAGCGAGTGGGGCCCCGGCTCCTACGAGCAGTACTTC
-	14	TRBV9	TRBJ2-4	TRBD1	CASSPWDRGNIQYF	TGTGCCAGCAGCCCTTGGGACAGGGGGAACATTCAGTACTTC
-	14	TRBV6-6	TRBJ1-1	-	CASSYTRVATEAFF	TGTGCCAGCAGTTACACAAGGGTGGCCACTGAAGCTTTCTTT
-	13	TRBV24-1	TRBJ1-5	-	CATSQGSNQPQHF	TGTGCCACCAGTCAGGGGAGCAATCAGCCCCAGCATTTT
-	15	TRBV18	TRBJ1-1	TRBD1	CASSPGTGEGTEAFF	TGTGCCAGCTCACCCGGGACAGGGGAGGGCACTGAAGCTTTCTTT
-	13	TRBV6-5	TRBJ2-1	-	CASTIRQTNEQFF	TGTGCCAGCACAATCCGACAGACCAATGAGCAGTTCTTC
-	17	TRBV23-1	TRBJ1-5	-	CASSQAPRGASNQPQHF	TGCGCCAGCAGTCAGGCCCCACGGGGGGCGAGCAATCAGCCCCAGCATTTT
-	13	TRBV5-4	TRBJ2-1	-	CASHRDSYNEQFF	TGTGCCAGCCACCGCGACTCCTACAATGAGCAGTTCTTC
-	15	TRBV3-1/TRBV3-2	TRBJ1-2	TRBD1	CASSRKGALDYGYTF	TGTGCCAGCAGCCGGAAGGGGGCGCTGGACTATGGCTACACCTTC
-	14	TRBV6-5	TRBJ1-2	TRBD1	CASSSGQVYGGYTF	TGTGCCAGCAGCTCGGGACAGGTTTATGGTGGCTACACCTTC
-	20	TRBV11-3	TRBJ1-5	-	CASSLERWQKGNYSNQPQHF	TGTGCCAGCAGCTTAGAGAGGTGGCAGAAGGGAAATTATAGCAATCAGCCCCAGCATTTT
-	15	TRBV4-3	TRBJ1-2	-	CASSHRGQGLVGYTF	TGCGCCAGCAGCCACCGAGGGCAGGGGCTCGTCGGCTACACCTTC
-	12	TRBV5-4	TRBJ2-1	-	CASTLLGLVWFF	TGTGCCAGCACCCTCCTAGGGCTAGTGTGGTTCTTC
-	13	TRBV9	TRBJ2-3	-	CASSVVGTDTQYF	TGTGCCAGCAGCGTAGTTGGGACAGATACGCAGTATTTT
once	14	TRBV9	TRBJ2-1	-	CASSVDGSYNEQFF	TGTGCCAGCAGCGTAGACGGGTCCTACAATGAGCAGTTCTTC
-	16	TRBV24-1	TRBJ2-3	TRBD2	CATSEASGGRTDTQYF	TGTGCCACCAGTGAAGCTAGCGGGGGGAGGACAGATACGCAGTATTTT
-	15	TRBV9	TRBJ2-5	-	CASTLGGGLQETQYF	TGTGCCAGCACCCTCGGAGGGGGGCTCCAAGAGACCCAGTACTTC
-	16	TRBV3-1/TRBV3-2	TRBJ2-1	-	CASSQVVSGAGNEQFF	TGTGCCAGCAGCCAAGTTGTCTCAGGGGCCGGCAATGAGCAGTTCTTC